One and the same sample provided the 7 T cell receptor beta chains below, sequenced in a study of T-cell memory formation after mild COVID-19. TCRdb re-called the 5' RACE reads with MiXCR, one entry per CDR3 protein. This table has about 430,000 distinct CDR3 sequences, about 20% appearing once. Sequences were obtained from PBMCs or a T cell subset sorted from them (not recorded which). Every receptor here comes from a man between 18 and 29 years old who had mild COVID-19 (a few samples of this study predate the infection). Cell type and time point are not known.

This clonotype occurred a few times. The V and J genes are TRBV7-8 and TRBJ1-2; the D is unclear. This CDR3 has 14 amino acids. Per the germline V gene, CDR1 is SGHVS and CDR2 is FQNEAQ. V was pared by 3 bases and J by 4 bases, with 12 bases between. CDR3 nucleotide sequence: TGTGCCAGCAGCTTTCTGTCCGGAATCTATGGCTACACCTTC. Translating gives CASSFLSGIYGYTF. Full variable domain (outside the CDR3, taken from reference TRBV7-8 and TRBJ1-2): GAGVSQSPRYKVAKRGQDVALRCDPISGHVSLFWYQQALGQGPEFLTYFQNEAQLDKSGLPSDRFFAERPEGSVSTLKIQRTQQEDSAVYLCASSFLSGIYGYTFGSGTRLTVV.

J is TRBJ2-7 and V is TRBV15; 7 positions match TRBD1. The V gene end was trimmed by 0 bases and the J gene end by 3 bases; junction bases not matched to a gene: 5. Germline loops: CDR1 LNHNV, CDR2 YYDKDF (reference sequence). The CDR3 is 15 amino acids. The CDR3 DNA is TGTGCCACCAGCAGAGAGGGGGACAGAAGCTACGAGCAGTACTTC. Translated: CATSREGDRSYEQYF. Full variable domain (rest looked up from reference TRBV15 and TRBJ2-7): DAMVIQNPRYQVTQFGKPVTLSCSQTLNHNVMYWYQQKSSQAPKLLFHYYDKDFNNEADTPDNFQSRRPNTSFCFLDIRSPGLGDTAMYLCATSREGDRSYEQYFGPGTRLTVT.

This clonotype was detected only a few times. CDR3 DNA: TGCAGCGTTGAGAGGGTGCCGAGCACAGATACGCAGTATTTT. Translation gives CSVERVPSTDTQYF. The chain has TRBV29-1 and TRBJ2-3; tentatively, D is TRBD2 (5 bases). The CDR3 sequence is 14 residues long. Germline V lookup: CDR1 SQVTM, CDR2 ANQGSEA. V was trimmed by 3 bases and J by 0 bases, leaving 10 bases between them.

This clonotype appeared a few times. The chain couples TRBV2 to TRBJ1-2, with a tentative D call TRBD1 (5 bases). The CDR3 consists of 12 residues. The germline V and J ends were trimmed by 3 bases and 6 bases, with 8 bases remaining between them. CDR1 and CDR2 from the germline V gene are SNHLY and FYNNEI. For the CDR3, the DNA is TGTGCCAGCAGTGAGGGGCCTAATGGCTACACCTTC. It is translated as CASSEGPNGYTF.

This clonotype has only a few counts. This chain's CDR3 is CASSTWTYGPDSPLHF. In DNA form, the CDR3 reads TGTGCCAGCAGCACCTGGACGTATGGCCCCGATTCACCCCTCCACTTT. The J gene is TRBJ1-6, the V gene TRBV3-1; D unresolved. Between the trimmed V and J ends, which lost 5 bases and 8 bases, there was a span of 19 bases. Germline V gives CDR1 LGHDT, CDR2 YNNKEL (reference sequence). The CDR3 length is 16 residues. Combining the CDR3 with reference TRBV3-1 and TRBJ1-6 gives the whole variable domain DTAVSQTPKYLVTQMGNDKSIKCEQNLGHDTMYWYKQDSKKFLKIMFSYNNKELIINETVPNRFSPKSPDKAHLNLHINSLELGDSAVYFCASSTWTYGPDSPLHFGNGTRLTVT.

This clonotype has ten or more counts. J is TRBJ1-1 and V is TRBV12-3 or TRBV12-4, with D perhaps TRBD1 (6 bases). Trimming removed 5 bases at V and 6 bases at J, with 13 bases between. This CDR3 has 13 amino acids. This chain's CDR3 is CASSRRGRAEAFF. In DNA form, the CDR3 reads TGTGCCAGCAGTCGCCGGGGGCGCGCTGAAGCTTTCTTT.

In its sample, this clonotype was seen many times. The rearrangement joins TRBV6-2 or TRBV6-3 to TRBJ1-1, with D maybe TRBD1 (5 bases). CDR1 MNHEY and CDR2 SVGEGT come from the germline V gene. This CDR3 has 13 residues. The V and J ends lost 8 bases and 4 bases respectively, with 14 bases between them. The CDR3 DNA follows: TGTGCCAGCGCAGGACAAATGGTCACTGAAGCTTTCTTT. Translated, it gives CASAGQMVTEAFF.